The T cell receptor beta chain under discussion was sequenced for a study of vaccination effects on CD4 cells after COVID-19. As for the study in general: All participants had two doses of either the BNT162b2 or mRNA-1273 vaccine.

In this sample, this clone turned up a few times. Its antigen remains unknown. Ahead of sequencing, the ViraFEST assay grew antigen-specific CD4+ T cells using viral peptide pools. Isolating CD4+ T cells followed more than eight days of culture. Each vaccine recipient was nucleocapsid antibody negative and had no prior SARS-CoV-2 infection. Produced via immunoSEQ multiplex PCR; TCRdb's table is partial and in-frame only. This sample has 50,000 to 75,000 clones, with more than 80% found just once. The material was CD4+ T cells from PBMCs cultured with HCoV-229E spike peptides, obtained before COVID-19 vaccination. The sequence came from a human donor who received a COVID-19 vaccine.

DNA for the CDR3: TGTGCCAGCAGCCAAGGCAGGGGGAATCAGCCCCAGCATTTT. Translation gives CASSQGRGNQPQHF. The chain is built from TRBV3-1 (or the pseudogene TRBV3-2) and TRBJ1-5; 7 bases are shared with TRBD1. From germline, CDR1 is LGHDT and CDR2 YNNKEL (reference sequence). The CDR3 extends over 14 amino acids. Trimming removed 1 base from V and 4 bases from J; junction bases left unmatched: 1.